Sequencing of this T cell receptor (beta chain) was carried out in a study of patients and donors after allogeneic stem cell transplantation. This clonotype was detected many times. TCRdb re-called the RT-PCR reads with MiXCR, one entry per CDR3 protein. The repertoire holds 57,000 or so distinct CDR3 sequences, roughly 13% seen once, with more than 25% in the top ten. The germline V and J ends were trimmed by 1 base and 1 base, with 5 bases remaining between them. The CDR3 consists of 13 residues. Per germline, CDR1 SGHRS and CDR2 YFSETQ. This chain joins TRBV5-1 and TRBJ1-1, with no clear D. The sequenced material came from blood, either unsorted or a sorted T cell fraction (not recorded which). This sequence originates from a human donor who was either an allogeneic HSCT recipient or a stem cell or donor lymphocyte infusion donor (not recorded which). It is not recorded whose cells these are; they may come from a transplant donor. The CDR3 protein is CASSLTANTEAFF. In nucleotides, the CDR3 is TGCGCCAGCAGCTTGACAGCGAACACTGAAGCTTTCTTT.